The 12 T cell receptor beta chains below all came from one sample that was sequenced in a study of identical twins. TCRdb re-called the 5' RACE reads through MiXCR, storing one row per CDR3 protein. The sample gives fewer than 550,000 distinct CDR3 sequences, 14% of which show up once; 0.95% to 1% is in the top ten. This sample was also put to use in a study of yellow fever vaccine responses in identical twins.

The sample consisted of CD4+ T cells sorted from blood. The receptor set was obtained from a woman aged 18-30 years in good health.

This chain joins TRBV2 and TRBJ2-7, with D unresolved. This CDR3 has 13 residues. Germline V gene lookup returns CDR1 SNHLY and CDR2 FYNNEI. V was clipped by 6 bases and J by 0 bases, with 9 bases between them. The CDR3 protein is CASRRRSSYEQYF. The DNA for the CDR3 is TGTGCCAGCAGACGCAGGAGCTCCTACGAGCAGTACTTC.

This clonotype showed up just a few times. The rearrangement links TRBV7-8 to TRBJ2-1, with TRBD1 identical over 11 bases. V lost 0 bases, J lost 3 bases, and 4 bases stayed unmatched. Germline V gives CDR1 SGHVS, CDR2 FQNEAQ. CDR3 length equals 17 residues. Here the CDR3 DNA reads TGTGCCAGCAGCTTAGCTGTTGGGACAGGGGGCTACAATGAGCAGTTCTTC. As protein: CASSLAVGTGGYNEQFF.

This clonotype was detected a few times. This chain links TRBV20-1 with TRBJ2-5; 9 bases match TRBD2. The junction had 15 bases not matched to a gene; V was cut back by 4 bases and J by 3 bases. In germline, CDR1 is DFQATT, CDR2 SNEGSKA (reference sequence). The CDR3 totals 17 residues. Written as DNA, the CDR3 is TGCAGTGCTACCCCCCCCAGCGGGAGGAGGTTGGAAGAGACCCAGTACTTC. It specifies CSATPPSGRRLEETQYF.

This clonotype was detected only a few times. Written as DNA, the CDR3 is TGTGCCAGCAGCTACCGACAGGGTTCCTACGAGCAGTACTTC. Protein sequence: CASSYRQGSYEQYF. The V and J genes are TRBV27 and TRBJ2-7; TRBD1 aligns across 7 bases. The CDR3 is made up of 14 amino acids. The germline V gene encodes CDR1 MNHEY and CDR2 SMNVEV (reference sequence). V gave up 6 bases and J gave up 1 base; unmatched junction bases: 6.

The chain employs TRBV5-1 and TRBJ2-5, with 8 bases that match TRBD2. The germline gives CDR1 SGHRS, CDR2 YFSETQ. The length of the CDR3 is 16 residues. Trimming cost V 4 bases and J 3 bases; bases outside gene matches: 11. CDR3 sequence (DNA): TGCGCCAGCAGCCCAACGACCGGGAGGGCAAAAGAGACCCAGTACTTC. It yields the protein CASSPTTGRAKETQYF.

The chain combines TRBV28 with TRBJ1-3; unclear D gene. The germline V gene has CDR1 MDHEN and CDR2 SYDVKM. Trimming took 4 bases from V and 2 from J, leaving 15 bases between them. The CDR3 contains 16 residues. The DNA for the CDR3 is TGTGCCAGCAGTTACATAATGGGGAGAGCTGGAAACACCATATATTTT. This encodes CASSYIMGRAGNTIYF.

In this sample, this clonotype turned up a few times. The rearrangement uses TRBV5-1 and TRBJ2-1; 14 bases align to TRBD2. The CDR3 has 18 residues. Germline assignment: CDR1 SGHRS and CDR2 YFSETQ. The ends lost 0 bases at V and 4 bases at J; junction bases unmatched: 6. CDR3 amino acids: CASSLASTSGGGYNEQFF. The CDR3 nucleotides read TGCGCCAGCAGCTTGGCGTCGACTAGCGGGGGGGGTTACAATGAGCAGTTCTTC.

V is TRBV24-1 and J is TRBJ2-5; D may match TRBD1 or TRBD2 (7 bases each). Germline V gene lookup returns CDR1 KGHDR and CDR2 SFDVKD. This CDR3 spans 13 amino acids. Trimming cost V 9 bases and J 4 bases, with 14 bases left between them. The CDR3 spells CATQVRGGETQYF. The CDR3 nucleotides read TGTGCCACCCAGGTCAGGGGGGGAGAGACCCAGTACTTC.

The V and J genes are TRBV4-3 and TRBJ2-2, with D hard to call. The ends were cut back, 0 bases at V and 4 bases at J, with 9 bases in the middle. The CDR3 has 15 residues. Germline assignment: CDR1 LGHNA and CDR2 YSLEER. The CDR3, as DNA: TGCGCCAGCAGCCAAGAGGTATCCATCACCGGGGAGCTGTTTTTT. The encoded protein is CASSQEVSITGELFF.

The CDR3, as DNA: TGTGCCACCCGGGGACAGGGGATAGAGACGCAGTATTTT. Protein product: CATRGQGIETQYF. This chain uses TRBV27 with TRBJ2-3; 10 bases map to TRBD1. With 10 bases clipped from V and 9 bases from J, the junction kept 10 bases outside the gene matches. Looked up from germline, CDR1 is MNHEY and CDR2 is SMNVEV (reference sequence). The CDR3 consists of 13 residues.

This clonotype appeared a few times. This chain connects TRBV6-1 to TRBJ2-2; perhaps D is TRBD1 or TRBD2 (5 bases each). Germline CDR1 is MNHNS and CDR2 is SASEGT. The CDR3 sequence is 15 residues long. Between the trimmed V and J ends, which lost 5 bases and 3 bases, there was a span of 13 bases. Written as DNA, the CDR3 is TGTGCCAGCAGTCGAAGGACGGGACACACCGGGGAGCTGTTTTTT. It encodes CASSRRTGHTGELFF.

This chain joins TRBV5-1 and TRBJ2-1; 10 positions agree with TRBD2. The CDR3 consists of 14 residues. J gave up 10 bases and V 4 bases, and 8 bases lay outside the gene matches. Germline CDR1 SGHRS, CDR2 YFSETQ. CDR3: CASSAVGAGGEQFF. The CDR3 DNA is TGCGCCAGCAGCGCAGTAGGAGCGGGAGGGGAGCAGTTCTTC.